The present TCR beta chain was sequenced within a study of OX40 agonist ivuxolimab in advanced cancers. Study-wide results and limits: Averaged across samples, CD8+ T cells carried more expanded clones than CD4+ did.

The CDR3 contains 18 residues. Germline loops: CDR1 LNHDA, CDR2 SQIVND (reference sequence). Losses at the gene ends were 1 base for V and 1 base for J; bases not matched to a gene: 6. Profiled with immunoSEQ multiplex PCR; TCRdb holds only in-frame clones, not every one. The table lists tens of thousands of clones, 65% to 90% of them singletons, with approximately 0.92% in the top ten. About this clone itself: The antigen remains undetermined.

Exclusion of a patient followed from autoimmune disease history or systemic immunosuppression. The source of this sequence is an adult with an advanced solid tumor such as melanoma, head and neck, liver or kidney cancer. The genes are TRBV19 and TRBJ2-5; 13 positions match TRBD2. Sequences were derived from CD4+ or CD8+ T cells sorted from blood, sampled in a trial of the OX40 agonist ivuxolimab. CDR3: CASSIGWTSGGLQETQYF. The CDR3 DNA follows: TGTGCCAGTAGTATAGGATGGACTAGCGGGGGTCTCCAAGAGACCCAGTACTTC.